This entry describes one T cell receptor (beta chain). The data were obtained in a study of blood T cell repertoires in COVID-19. Repertoires were generated with immunoSEQ multiplex PCR, while TCRdb's copy carries only in-frame clones and drops some. The sample has about 150,000 clones, 84% seen once; the top ten hold nearly 10%. Trimming took 5 bases from V and 0 from J, leaving 11 bases between them. The CDR3 runs 15 residues. Germline CDR1 MNHEY, CDR2 SVGAGI. V is TRBV6-5 and J is TRBJ1-3; weak D call: TRBD1 (6 bases). The sequence was obtained from a woman in her forties or fifties with acute or convalescent COVID-19. Input material: peripheral blood. The CDR3 is CASSKGGLSGNTIYF. The CDR3 region has the DNA TGTGCCAGCAGTAAGGGGGGGCTCTCTGGAAACACCATATATTTT.